Each of the 7 T cell receptor beta chains below was sequenced from the same sample in a study of blood T cell repertoires in COVID-19. The data were produced by immunoSEQ multiplex PCR, yet TCRdb's version contains in-frame clones alone and is incomplete. This table holds hundreds of thousands of clones, approximately 90% found once. Source material: peripheral blood. The receptors originated from a woman under 40 with active or convalescent COVID-19.

This clone was seen only once. The chain carries TRBV7-2 and TRBJ1-1; TRBD1 matches 7 bases. The CDR3 is 14 residues long. The V segment lost 7 bases and the J segment 6 bases; nucleotides outside the gene matches: 11. CDR1 is SGHTA and CDR2 is FQGNSA in the germline V gene. CDR3 DNA sequence: TGTGCCAGCACCTCCCTAGGGGGCGGCTCTGAAGCTTTCTTT. Its protein is CASTSLGGGSEAFF.

The chain combines TRBV7-6 with TRBJ1-1; D is possibly TRBD1 (6 bases). The germline gives CDR1 SGHVS, CDR2 FNYEAQ. This CDR3 has 14 amino acids. V was cut by 5 bases and J by 2 bases, with 12 bases left in between. The CDR3 protein is CASSPTTGNTEAFF. CDR3 bases: TGTGCCAGCAGCCCTACGACAGGAAACACTGAAGCTTTCTTT.

The chain employs TRBV5-6 and TRBJ2-5; 11 bases match TRBD2. This CDR3 region has 18 residues. V dropped 2 bases and J dropped 2; count of bases not matched to a gene: 11. Germline V CDR1 and CDR2: SGHDT, YYEEEE. The CDR3 here is CASSLFSGGASVQETQYF. CDR3 sequence (DNA): TGTGCCAGCAGCTTATTTAGCGGGGGGGCGTCAGTTCAAGAGACCCAGTACTTC.

The V call is TRBV6-4, the J call TRBJ2-4, with D possibly TRBD1 on 6 matching bases. CDR3 size: 16 residues. Trimming took 2 bases from V and 0 from J, leaving 11 bases between them. Germline V lookup: CDR1 MRHNA, CDR2 SNTAGT. CDR3 amino acids: CASSDGQTLAKNIQYF. The DNA of the CDR3 is TGTGCCAGCAGTGACGGACAGACCCTAGCCAAAAACATTCAGTACTTC.

With regard to this clone: Other DNA sequences in the sample encode the same CDR3. The V and J genes are TRBV3-1 (or the pseudogene TRBV3-2) and TRBJ1-2; D is undetermined. The CDR3 covers 14 residues. Trimming took 1 base from V and 1 from J, leaving 7 bases between them. Germline CDR1 reads LGHDT; CDR2 reads YNNKEL (reference sequence). The CDR3 DNA follows: TGTGCCAGCAGCCAAGCGGGAGGTAACTATGGCTACACCTTC. This translates into CASSQAGGNYGYTF.

The chain combines TRBV11-2 with TRBJ1-4; TRBD1 aligns across 9 bases. The CDR3 has 17 amino acids. V was pared by 5 bases and J by 3 bases, with 10 bases of the junction left unmatched. Germline-derived CDR1 and CDR2 are SGHAT and FQNNGV. The CDR3: CASSPGTGKLSNEKLFF. The CDR3 DNA is TGTGCCAGCAGCCCAGGGACAGGGAAGTTATCTAATGAAAAACTGTTTTTT. The variable domain in full, completed from reference TRBV11-2 and TRBJ1-4, reads EAGVAQSPRYKIIEKRQSVAFWCNPISGHATLYWYQQILGQGPKLLIQFQNNGVVDDSQLPKDRFSAERLKGVDSTLKIQPAKLEDSAVYLCASSPGTGKLSNEKLFFGSGTQLSVL.

This sequence joins TRBV10-2 and TRBJ1-1; 7 bases agree with TRBD1. CDR3 length: 13 amino acids. CDR1 is WSHSY, CDR2 SAAADI, per germline. With V trimmed by 5 bases and J by 4 bases, 4 bases remained unmatched. The CDR3 DNA is TGCGCCAGCAGTTCACAGGGGCCCACTGAAGCTTTCTTT. Residues: CASSSQGPTEAFF.